Listed here are 6 T cell receptor beta chains from one sample, sequenced in a study of high-grade serous ovarian cancer treatment subgroups. Tumor tissue was taken before any definitive surgery or chemotherapy was given. Sequenced by immunoSEQ multiplex PCR; TCRdb stores in-frame clones only, minus some. The table includes around 2,000 clones, roughly four fifths detected once. Input material: tumor tissue. These receptors all stem from a human donor with high-grade serous ovarian cancer.

The rearrangement links TRBV27 to TRBJ2-3; D unresolved. Trimming cost V 3 bases and J 3 bases, with 7 bases left between them. This CDR3 region has 13 residues. From germline, CDR1 is MNHEY and CDR2 SMNVEV (reference sequence). The CDR3 DNA sequence: TGTGCCAGCAGTTTTATAGCAACAGATACGCAGTATTTT. As protein: CASSFIATDTQYF.

Worth noting for this clone: A much larger clone differs from this one at a single base, so this may be a read error. The conserved final phenylalanine or tryptophan is absent from the CDR3, which likely points to a read error. This rearrangement joins TRBV14 to TRBJ2-7; 8 nucleotides line up with TRBD1. Trimming at V came to 4 bases and at J to 7 bases, leaving 3 bases not matched to a gene. The CDR3 runs 12 residues. CDR1 and CDR2 (germline): SGHDN, FVKESK. The CDR3 DNA is TGTGCCAGCAGCCGGGACAGGAGGGAGCAGTACCTC. This sequence encodes CASSRDRREQYL.

The rearrangement uses TRBV5-1 and TRBJ2-7; 8 bases are a match to TRBD2. The V segment lost 4 bases and the J segment 1 base; nucleotides outside the gene matches: 16. The germline gives CDR1 SGHRS, CDR2 YFSETQ. This CDR3 region has 18 residues. DNA of the CDR3: TGCGCCAGCAGCATGCCTCTAGAGGGCGGGGGGAATTCCTACGAGCAGTACTTC. Translating gives CASSMPLEGGGNSYEQYF. Based on the CDR3 plus reference TRBV5-1 and TRBJ2-7, the full variable domain is KAGVTQTPRYLIKTRGQQVTLSCSPISGHRSVSWYQQTPGQGLQFLFEYFSETQRNKGNFPGRFSGRQFSNSRSEMNVSTLELGDSALYLCASSMPLEGGGNSYEQYFGPGTRLTVT.

This clone appeared once. V is TRBV4-1 and J is TRBJ1-5; no clear D gene. V was trimmed by 4 bases and J by 11 bases, leaving 24 bases between them. This CDR3 spans 16 amino acids. Germline CDR1 and CDR2: MGHRA and YSYEKL. CDR3 in DNA: TGCGCCAGCAGCCCCAAGTCTGGGCCCTTGCGAGAGGCCCAGCATTTT. It codes for CASSPKSGPLREAQHF.

There are a few counts of this clone. The CDR3 here is CASSLGGGGSYEQYF. Written as DNA, the CDR3 is TGTGCCAGCAGCTTAGGTGGCGGGGGGTCCTACGAGCAGTACTTC. V gene TRBV7-2 combines with J gene TRBJ2-7; 8 positions agree with TRBD2. V shed 1 base, J shed 1 base, and the junction held 3 bases outside the gene matches. The germline gives CDR1 SGHTA, CDR2 FQGNSA. This CDR3 contains 15 residues.

The gene calls are TRBV5-1 and TRBJ1-1; D is possibly TRBD1 (5 bases). Trimming pared 4 bases from V and 1 base from J, leaving 11 bases between. Germline CDR1 SGHRS, CDR2 YFSETQ. The CDR3 is 14 amino acids. CDR3 sequence (DNA): TGCGCCAGCAGCCCCGTTGGGGGGAACACTGAAGCTTTCTTT. Translation: CASSPVGGNTEAFF. Supplemented by reference TRBV5-1 and TRBJ1-1, the full variable domain reads KAGVTQTPRYLIKTRGQQVTLSCSPISGHRSVSWYQQTPGQGLQFLFEYFSETQRNKGNFPGRFSGRQFSNSRSEMNVSTLELGDSALYLCASSPVGGNTEAFFGQGTRLTVV.